The entry below gives a single T cell receptor beta chain sequence along with its context. The table came from immunoSEQ multiplex PCR; TCRdb's copy has only in-frame clones and leaves some out. Of 55,000 to 75,000 clones listed, around 87% are singletons. The sample comes from a study of identifying expanded T cells in peripheral blood. CDR1 and CDR2 (germline): LNHDA, SQIVND (reference sequence). V was clipped by 7 bases and J by 4 bases, with 19 bases between them. This CDR3 is 15 amino acids long. This TCR was recovered from a person aged 18 to 69 in good health. The chain recombines TRBV19 with TRBJ2-5; D unresolved. Sequenced input: blood. The CDR3 here is CASTPGRWEGETQYF. CDR3 nucleotides: TGTGCCAGTACCCCTGGGCGGTGGGAAGGAGAGACCCAGTACTTC.